This TCR beta chain was retrieved from a study of cytomegalovirus exposure and HLA in healthy donors. Germline V gene lookup returns CDR1 MNHNY and CDR2 SVGAGI (reference sequence). Trimming left V 7 bases short and J 6 bases short, with 16 bases between. The CDR3 extends over 14 amino acids. Concerning this clone itself: Its antigen remains unidentified.

PCR involved 60 Vbeta and 13 Jbeta primers. Using immunoSEQ multiplex PCR, the repertoire was profiled, and TCRdb retains in-frame clones only, with some absent. The sample lists about 160,000 clones; roughly 79% were seen once. At the time of sampling, donors were nominally healthy, though unrecorded immune exposures were likely. Whole-study results and caveats: A few chains tied to CMV proved CMV antigen-specific in vitro. The authors enumerated 180 or so TCR beta chains as linked to cytomegalovirus. It was likely that a cluster of highly shared sequence variants was a sequencing artifact.

Sequencing was done on a sample of PBMCs. This TCR came from a woman aged 40-49 years in good health and CMV-seronegative. This chain joins TRBV6-6 and TRBJ1-5; D is unclear. The CDR3 DNA reads TGTGCCAGCACCCTCGGGAGGGAAGGTCAGCCCCAGCATTTT. The encoded protein is CASTLGREGQPQHF.